This T cell receptor (beta chain) is drawn from a study of cytomegalovirus exposure and HLA in healthy donors. In the PCR, 60 Vbeta and 13 Jbeta primers were used. Clones were sequenced by immunoSEQ multiplex PCR, and TCRdb holds only the in-frame ones, with some missing. This sample has some 200,000 clones, with roughly 80% found just once. Study-wide results and caveats: Common viral pathogens (according to a later analysis) appeared linked to several of the most significant clusters. The analysis excluded some indistinguishable V segments, including TRBV6-2 and TRBV6-3. Immune exposure was documented only through CMV serostatus. In a later analysis, an Asian-associated ancestry cluster reportedly showed fewer N-insertions than the approximately 640-donor mean.

With respect to this clone: Its antigen is as yet unknown.

Looked up from germline, CDR1 is MNHEY and CDR2 is SVGAGI. The CDR3 has 15 amino acids. With V trimmed by 2 bases and J by 6 bases, 7 bases remained unmatched. The chain carries TRBV6-5 and TRBJ2-7, with 10 bases lining up with TRBD2. The TCR sequence derives from a girl aged 10-17 years in good health and CMV-seronegative. Sequenced material: PBMCs. CDR3 nucleotides: TGTGCCAGCAGTTACGGTAGCGGGAGGAGTCCCGAGCAGTACTTC. Amino acids: CASSYGSGRSPEQYF.